Listed here are 5 T cell receptor beta chains from one sample, sequenced in a study of cytomegalovirus exposure and HLA in healthy donors. The study ran its PCR with 60 Vbeta and 13 Jbeta primers. Clones were read by immunoSEQ multiplex PCR, and TCRdb kept only the in-frame ones, dropping some. The data show tens of thousands of clones, 81% seen once. Material: PBMCs. Every receptor here comes from a man aged 45-65 years in good health and CMV-seronegative.

This clone has only a few counts. V is TRBV28 and J is TRBJ2-7, with D maybe TRBD2 (5 bases). The CDR3 sequence is 15 residues long. V gave up 3 bases and J gave up 2 bases, with 14 bases separating them. Germline CDR1 is MDHEN and CDR2 is SYDVKM. The CDR3 spells CASSFEGYEAYEQYF. The CDR3 nucleotides read TGTGCCAGCAGTTTCGAGGGTTATGAAGCCTACGAGCAGTACTTC.

V gene TRBV6-5 combines with J gene TRBJ2-3; D is perhaps TRBD1 (6 bases). Germline V gives CDR1 MNHEY, CDR2 SVGAGI. Deletions cut 3 bases from V and 2 bases from J, with 12 bases between. The CDR3 covers 15 residues. The CDR3 loop reads CASSYSRGFTDTQYF. CDR3 in DNA: TGTGCCAGCAGTTATTCAAGGGGGTTCACAGATACGCAGTATTTT.

The V gene is TRBV14, the J gene TRBJ2-1; possible D gene TRBD2, 6 bases. The germline V gene has CDR1 SGHDN and CDR2 FVKESK. The CDR3 consists of 16 residues. The ends were cut back, 4 bases at V and 4 bases at J, with 17 bases in the middle. The CDR3 reads CASSPSSSGDYNEQFF. DNA of the CDR3: TGTGCCAGCAGCCCTTCCAGTTCGGGGGATTACAATGAGCAGTTCTTC.

The V and J genes are TRBV27 and TRBJ1-2; 9 bases align to TRBD1. CDR1 and CDR2 (germline): MNHEY, SMNVEV (reference sequence). V was clipped by 5 bases and J by 7 bases; unmatched bases: 2. There are 12 residues in the CDR3. CDR3 sequence: CASSQQGAGYTF. For the CDR3, the DNA is TGTGCCAGCAGTCAACAGGGGGCTGGCTACACCTTC.

The chain links TRBV5-1 to TRBJ2-2, with 7 bases identical to TRBD2. V was pared by 2 bases and J by 2 bases, with 0 bases of the junction left unmatched. This CDR3 is built from 14 residues. Germline CDR1 is SGHRS and CDR2 is YFSETQ. The CDR3 DNA reads as TGCGCCAGCAGCTTAGCGGGAAACACCGGGGAGCTGTTTTTT. Translating gives CASSLAGNTGELFF. The complete variable domain, with remaining parts taken from reference TRBV5-1 and TRBJ2-2, reads KAGVTQTPRYLIKTRGQQVTLSCSPISGHRSVSWYQQTPGQGLQFLFEYFSETQRNKGNFPGRFSGRQFSNSRSEMNVSTLELGDSALYLCASSLAGNTGELFFGEGSRLTVL.